This T cell receptor (beta chain) was sequenced for a study of cytomegalovirus exposure and HLA in healthy donors. Study findings and constraints: A later analysis associated some 16,000 TCR beta sequences with HLA alleles at a 0.05 false discovery rate.

Remarks on this clone: Its antigen remains unidentified. Relative to the germline gene, one junction end is altered; a read error may explain this.

In the PCR, 60 Vbeta and 13 Jbeta primers were used. Using immunoSEQ multiplex PCR, the repertoire was profiled, and TCRdb retains in-frame clones only, with some absent. The sample consists of 75,000 to 100,000 clones, roughly two thirds of them appearing once. Germline CDR1 and CDR2: SNHLY and FYNNEI. The CDR3 runs to 15 residues. Source material: PBMCs. The source is a female donor in good health and CMV-seronegative. The chain recombines TRBV2 with TRBJ2-3; possible D gene TRBD2, 9 bases. CDR3 region: CASTGLPSGTGTQYF. The CDR3 bases are TGTGCCAGCACCGGACTGCCTAGCGGGACAGGTACGCAGTATTTT.